A selection of T cell receptor beta chains follows, all from one sample in a study of control samples from healthy donors and cancer patients. Data came from immunoSEQ multiplex PCR; TCRdb stores just in-frame clones and leaves some out. The profile covers 160,000 or so clones, with over 90% appearing a single time and around 2.5% taken by the ten largest. Input material: blood. These receptors were taken from a middle-aged man in good health. Each CDR3 is given with its conserved first and last residue. A D gene is named only where the DNA matches it firmly. A clone size is listed for some rows: how often the clone was seen (once, few, many), or a class if it is expanded.

d_call: NA
j_call: TRBJ2-7
clone_size: NA
v_call: TRBV18
cdr3_aa: CASSPGESYEQYF
cdr3_nt: TGTGCCAGCTCACCGGGGGAATCCTACGAGCAGTACTTC

d_call: TRBD1
j_call: TRBJ2-5
clone_size: once
v_call: TRBV5-5
cdr3_aa: CASSLGDRGQQETQYF
cdr3_nt: TGTGCCAGCAGCTTGGGCGACAGGGGTCAGCAAGAGACCCAGTACTTC

d_call: TRBD1
j_call: TRBJ1-1
clone_size: NA
v_call: TRBV28
cdr3_aa: CASSHGTGGGPTEAFF
cdr3_nt: TGTGCCAGCAGTCACGGGACAGGCGGAGGGCCCACTGAAGCTTTCTTT

d_call: NA
j_call: TRBJ1-1
clone_size: NA
v_call: TRBV27
cdr3_aa: CASSPAGRPNTEAFF
cdr3_nt: TGTGCCAGCAGCCCTGCTGGACGGCCGAACACTGAAGCTTTCTTT

d_call: NA
j_call: TRBJ2-2
clone_size: NA
v_call: TRBV6-4
cdr3_aa: CASSERDPGELFF
cdr3_nt: TGTGCCAGCAGTGAAAGGGACCCCGGGGAGCTGTTTTTT

d_call: NA
j_call: TRBJ1-4
clone_size: NA
v_call: TRBV28
cdr3_aa: CASSQKRPVNEKLFF
cdr3_nt: TGTGCCAGCTCCCAGAAGAGACCCGTAAATGAAAAACTGTTTTTT

d_call: NA
j_call: TRBJ2-6
clone_size: NA
v_call: TRBV18
cdr3_aa: CASSQNPPGANVLTF
cdr3_nt: TGTGCCAGCTCACAAAATCCCCCTGGGGCCAACGTCCTGACTTTC

d_call: NA
j_call: TRBJ2-7
clone_size: NA
v_call: TRBV20-1
cdr3_aa: CSASAEDPYEQYF
cdr3_nt: TGCAGTGCTAGTGCGGAAGACCCCTACGAGCAGTACTTC

d_call: NA
j_call: TRBJ1-3
clone_size: NA
v_call: TRBV29-1
cdr3_aa: CSVGGAGNTIYF
cdr3_nt: TGCAGCGTTGGGGGAGCAGGAAACACCATATATTTT

d_call: NA
j_call: TRBJ1-2
clone_size: once
v_call: TRBV27
cdr3_aa: CASSLGGGYGYTF
cdr3_nt: TGTGCCAGCAGTTTGGGAGGGGGCTATGGCTACACCTTC

d_call: TRBD1
j_call: TRBJ1-1
clone_size: NA
v_call: TRBV28
cdr3_aa: CASSRQGANTEAFF
cdr3_nt: TGTGCCAGCAGTCGACAGGGGGCGAACACTGAAGCTTTCTTT

d_call: TRBD2
j_call: TRBJ2-7
clone_size: NA
v_call: TRBV10-3
cdr3_aa: CAISEALAGPYEQYF
cdr3_nt: TGTGCCATCAGTGAGGCCTTAGCGGGACCCTACGAGCAGTACTTC

d_call: NA
j_call: TRBJ2-1
clone_size: NA
v_call: TRBV11-2
cdr3_aa: CASIQGGGGSSYNEQFF
cdr3_nt: TGTGCCAGCATCCAAGGGGGGGGAGGGAGCTCCTACAATGAGCAGTTCTTC

d_call: TRBD1
j_call: TRBJ1-1
clone_size: NA
v_call: TRBV3-1/TRBV3-2
cdr3_aa: CASSQSGGFTEAFF
cdr3_nt: TGTGCCAGCAGCCAATCAGGGGGTTTCACTGAAGCTTTCTTT

d_call: NA
j_call: TRBJ1-1
clone_size: NA
v_call: TRBV7-3
cdr3_aa: CASSSGPSNTEAFF
cdr3_nt: TGTGCCAGCAGCTCCGGGCCTTCGAACACTGAAGCTTTCTTT